Sequencing of this T cell receptor beta chain was carried out in a study of identical twins. MiXCR was run by TCRdb on the 5' RACE reads, yielding one entry per CDR3 protein. Among 450,000 or so distinct CDR3 sequences listed, 12% to 15% were seen once. In addition, the sample was reused for a study of yellow fever vaccine responses in identical twins.

The sequenced sample consisted of CD4+ T cells sorted from blood. The receptor was isolated from a woman under 30 in good health.

This CDR3 is CASSHPSGGSSDTQYF. For the CDR3, the DNA is TGTGCCAGCAGCCATCCTAGCGGGGGGTCTTCAGATACGCAGTATTTT. The V and J genes are TRBV14 and TRBJ2-3; TRBD2 matches at 11 bases. The V gene's germline CDR1 is SGHDN and CDR2 FVKESK. Unmatched junction bases numbered 6, after V lost 3 bases and J lost 4 bases. This CDR3 comprises 16 residues.